This entry describes one T cell receptor beta chain. This record belongs to a study of CD8 T cells in Susac syndrome. The V segment lost 4 bases and the J segment 10 bases; nucleotides outside the gene matches: 13. This CDR3 is 14 amino acids long. CDR1 and CDR2 from the germline V gene are SGHDT and YYEEEE. It was with random hexamers that about 0.45 to 1 ug RNA was reverse transcribed. The CDR3 of TCR beta was amplified by immunoSEQ multiplex PCR across 54 Vbeta and 13 Jbeta. TCRdb reprocessed the immunoSEQ multiplex PCR reads via MiXCR and lists one record per CDR3 protein. The sample contains more than 55,000 distinct CDR3 sequences, roughly 94% of which appear only once. TCR beta sequencing covered blood CD8+ and CD4+ T cells. It was negative isolation that provided the CD8+ and CD4+ T cells, whereas TEMRA cells were enriched by FACS.

This TCR was recovered from a human donor in good health. What was sequenced was CD8+ T cells from PBMCs. This chain uses TRBV5-6 with TRBJ1-2; 7 nucleotides agree with TRBD1. The CDR3 nucleotides read TGTGCCAGCAGCCCGACCGGGACAGACCTTATCTACACCTTC. This codes for CASSPTGTDLIYTF.